A selection of T cell receptor beta chains follows, all from one sample in a study of shared clonotypes between healthy human individuals. Clones were read by immunoSEQ multiplex PCR, and TCRdb kept only the in-frame ones, dropping some. The sample consists of approximately 1,500,000 clones, about 98% of them appearing once. Specimen: naive CD4+ T cells sorted from blood. These receptors originate from a man aged 30-40 years in good health. Both conserved end residues are part of each CDR3. Each record gives: CDR3 protein, CDR3 DNA, J gene, clone size, D gene, V gene. A D gene is named only where the DNA matches it firmly. Some rows mark clone size as missing; the rest say once, few, many or name a class of expanded clone.

CDR3 protein: CASSLGASGLQETQYF
CDR3 DNA: TGTGCCAGCAGCTTGGGGGCCAGCGGGTTGCAAGAGACCCAGTACTTC
J gene: TRBJ2-5
clone size: .
D gene: .
V gene: TRBV5-6

CDR3 protein: CASSYRSANTEAFF
CDR3 DNA: TGTGCCAGCAGTTACCGGAGCGCCAACACTGAAGCTTTCTTT
J gene: TRBJ1-1
clone size: .
D gene: .
V gene: TRBV6-5

CDR3 protein: CASSRRNTYEQYF
CDR3 DNA: TGTGCCAGCAGCCGACGGAATACCTACGAGCAGTACTTC
J gene: TRBJ2-7
clone size: .
D gene: .
V gene: TRBV7-2

CDR3 protein: CASSYYRQGNTEAFF
CDR3 DNA: TGTGCCAGCAGTTACTATCGACAGGGTAACACTGAAGCTTTCTTT
J gene: TRBJ1-1
clone size: .
D gene: TRBD1
V gene: TRBV6-5

CDR3 protein: CASRRTGESTGELFF
CDR3 DNA: TGTGCCAGCAGGAGGACAGGGGAAAGCACCGGGGAGCTGTTTTTT
J gene: TRBJ2-2
clone size: .
D gene: TRBD1
V gene: TRBV6-1

CDR3 protein: CAISELGGKYF
CDR3 DNA: TGTGCCATCAGTGAGTTGGGCGGGAAGTACTTC
J gene: TRBJ2-7
clone size: .
D gene: .
V gene: TRBV10-3

CDR3 protein: CASSHSGKSYEQYF
CDR3 DNA: TGTGCCAGCAGCCATAGCGGAAAATCCTACGAGCAGTACTTC
J gene: TRBJ2-7
clone size: .
D gene: .
V gene: TRBV7-9

CDR3 protein: CASRFGGAVDEQYF
CDR3 DNA: TGTGCAAGTCGCTTTGGGGGGGCTGTGGACGAGCAGTACTTC
J gene: TRBJ2-7
clone size: .
D gene: .
V gene: TRBV12-2

CDR3 protein: CASSALWGGEVTQYF
CDR3 DNA: TGTGCCAGCAGTGCCCTTTGGGGAGGAGAAGTCACCCAGTACTTC
J gene: TRBJ2-5
clone size: .
D gene: .
V gene: TRBV2

CDR3 protein: CASSSVGGEAGELFF
CDR3 DNA: TGTGCCAGCAGCTCCGTTGGGGGGGAAGCCGGGGAGCTGTTTTTT
J gene: TRBJ2-2
clone size: .
D gene: TRBD2
V gene: TRBV5-4

CDR3 protein: CASSIVAGTWRANTGELFF
CDR3 DNA: TGTGCCAGTAGTATCGTAGCGGGAACATGGCGCGCCAACACCGGGGAGCTGTTTTTT
J gene: TRBJ2-2
clone size: .
D gene: TRBD2
V gene: TRBV19

CDR3 protein: CAISESEVRTNTEAFF
CDR3 DNA: TGTGCCATCAGTGAGTCGGAGGTACGGACGAACACTGAAGCTTTCTTT
J gene: TRBJ1-1
clone size: .
D gene: .
V gene: TRBV10-3

CDR3 protein: CASSNHPPRDRRISSGANVLTF
CDR3 DNA: TGTGCCAGCAGCAATCATCCCCCCCGCGACAGGAGAATATCCTCTGGGGCCAACGTCCTGACTTTC
J gene: TRBJ2-6
clone size: .
D gene: .
V gene: TRBV21-1

CDR3 protein: CSVERFTGGFSYEQYF
CDR3 DNA: TGCAGCGTTGAGAGATTTACAGGGGGGTTCTCCTACGAGCAGTACTTC
J gene: TRBJ2-7
clone size: .
D gene: TRBD1
V gene: TRBV29-1

CDR3 protein: CASSRTSGGETQYF
CDR3 DNA: TGTGCCAGCAGCCGGACTAGCGGGGGGGAGACCCAGTACTTC
J gene: TRBJ2-5
clone size: .
D gene: TRBD2
V gene: TRBV7-2

CDR3 protein: CATMGQGGQPQHF
CDR3 DNA: TGTGCCACCATGGGGCAGGGTGGGCAGCCCCAGCATTTT
J gene: TRBJ1-5
clone size: .
D gene: .
V gene: TRBV28

CDR3 protein: CATSRGRGVAGSYEQYF
CDR3 DNA: TGTGCCACCAGCAGAGGAAGAGGTGTAGCGGGGTCCTACGAGCAGTACTTC
J gene: TRBJ2-7
clone size: .
D gene: TRBD2
V gene: TRBV15

CDR3 protein: CASSLNRIQETQYF
CDR3 DNA: TGTGCCAGCAGCTTAAACAGGATCCAAGAGACCCAGTACTTC
J gene: TRBJ2-5
clone size: once
D gene: .
V gene: TRBV7-2

CDR3 protein: CASSEFGGGVETQYF
CDR3 DNA: TGTGCCAGCAGTGAATTTGGGGGAGGCGTGGAGACCCAGTACTTC
J gene: TRBJ2-5
clone size: .
D gene: .
V gene: TRBV25-1

CDR3 protein: CASSIDRGLTEAFF
CDR3 DNA: TGTGCCAGTAGTATCGATCGGGGACTCACTGAAGCTTTCTTT
J gene: TRBJ1-1
clone size: once
D gene: .
V gene: TRBV19